This T cell receptor (beta chain) was observed in a study of CD8 T cells in ankylosing spondylitis (dated by TCRdb to 2015 to 2018). General notes on the study: T cell receptor beta repertoires were profiled in healthy donors and ankylosing spondylitis patients so that disease-linked TCR variants could be found. Peripheral blood was sampled, and synovial fluid was additionally collected from ankylosing spondylitis patients. The full study cohort was made up of about 25 ankylosing spondylitis patients and over 90 healthy donors.

The table lists this clonotype with many counts. The antigen it binds to is not known. Base quality data are lacking; no much larger clone is found one base away. This sample was sequenced with an Illumina MiSeq. Quantitative 5'-RACE with molecular barcodes was used to prepare TCR beta libraries. As for the original processing: To identify disease-linked TCR variants, a new computational method was used, one built on a probabilistic model of VDJ rearrangement. The raw public reads went through TCRdb reprocessing: fastp at Q25, MiXCR clone calling, in-frame beta chains kept. Records with the same CDR3 protein are collapsed into one entry carrying the most frequent genes and DNA. The V and J calls were determined by TCRdb, not by the authors. The sample profile shows tens of thousands of distinct CDR3 sequences; roughly a sixth of them were found once. Of the sample, 28% falls within the top ten clones.

Beyond this particular receptor, the publication reports: Significant enrichment of the disease-linked clones was reported in matched synovial fluid samples from ankylosing spondylitis patients. Blood from ankylosing spondylitis patients appeared to be characterized by a TCR beta motif composed of under ten highly homologous amino acid variants. A CD8+ phenotype was shown by the disease-linked clones, which were found at relatively low frequencies in peripheral blood. Some motif variants were previously reported in synovial fluid and blood of reactive arthritis patients, suggesting common disease-initiation mechanisms.

The source material was blood. The sequence came from a male donor with ankylosing spondylitis or in good health (not recorded which).

The CDR3 protein is CASSLSRDIIGEQFF. The nucleotide sequence reads TGCGCCAGCAGCCTGTCCCGGGACATCATAGGGGAGCAGTTCTTC. The chain was built from TRBV5-1 and TRBJ2-1; TRBD1 is a weak D gene call, 6 bases matching. CDR1 is given as SGHRS and CDR2 as YFSETQ, both from the germline V gene. A distance of 21 bases separates the germline ends of V and J, which lose 4 bases and 10 bases respectively. CDR3 length: 15 amino acids, cysteine to phenylalanine. Only CDR3 DNA is held: 45 bases, read in frame from base 1. With all but the CDR3 taken from the reference TRBV5-1 and TRBJ2-1 genes, the full variable domain is: KAGVTQTPRYLIKTRGQQVTLSCSPISGHRSVSWYQQTPGQGLQFLFEYFSETQRNKGNFPGRFSGRQFSNSRSEMNVSTLELGDSALYLCASSLSRDIIGEQFFGPGTRLTVL.